The 4 T cell receptor beta chains below were found in one sample sequenced in a study of monozygotic twins with inflammatory bowel disease (dated by TCRdb to the late 2010s). Library preparation was by 5' RACE. TCRdb names Illumina HiSeq 2500 as the instrument used. Reprocessed by TCRdb, the reads give a single entry per CDR3 protein sequence, without DNA. This sample's table carries about 330,000 distinct CDR3 sequences. Of the sample, around 2% is held by the ten largest clones. Sequencing used blood. The receptors stem from a human donor with ulcerative colitis or Crohn's disease, or a healthy co-twin of an affected twin (not recorded which).

V is TRBV10-2 and J is TRBJ1-1. CDR3 length equals 11 residues. CDR1 and CDR2 from the germline V gene are WSHSY and SAAADI. CDR3 in amino acids: CASRENTEAFF.

J is TRBJ2-7 and V is TRBV20-1. The germline V gene encodes CDR1 DFQATT and CDR2 SNEGSKA (reference sequence). This CDR3 has 11 residues. The CDR3 sequence: CRPGAPNEQYF.

V usage is TRBV7-8 and J usage is TRBJ2-3; checking the TCRdb D call of TRBD2 is not possible without DNA. The CDR3 is made up of 15 amino acids. Germline V CDR1 and CDR2: SGHVS, FQNEAQ. CDR3 in amino acids: CASSLIGGAVDTQYF.

CDR3 protein: CAWRGAADPNTEAFF. The V and J genes are TRBV30 and TRBJ1-1; with no DNA, the TCRdb D assignment of TRBD1 cannot be verified. Germline loops: CDR1 GTSNPN, CDR2 SVGIG (reference sequence). The CDR3 contains 15 residues.